This T cell receptor (beta chain) derives from a study of T cells in Graves' hyperthyroidism and ophthalmopathy. Findings and limits, study-wide: Separating ophthalmopathy from stable hyperthyroidism was achieved by a 13 V-J model. Ophthalmopathy prediction by the model preceded onset by a median roughly 6.3 months.

Patients were excluded for uncontrolled infection, other autoimmune disease, pregnancy or lactation. The diagnostic basis comprised clinical symptoms, serum thyroxine and TRAb, thyroid ultrasound and orbital computed tomography. Remarks on this clonotype: As yet, its antigen is unknown.

Amplified TCR beta CDR3 regions came from RNA transcripts. Initially, a first-round RT-PCR of the TCR CDR3 employed the HTBI primer set. From the multiplex PCR reads, TCRdb called clonotypes with MiXCR, one entry per CDR3 protein. This sample carries around 290,000 distinct CDR3 sequences, over 15% of them seen once, and the ten largest clones take roughly 50%. The CDR3 is 16 residues long. Germline V gene sequence: CDR1 MNHEY, CDR2 SVGAGI. V shed 4 bases, J shed 6 bases, and the junction held 12 bases outside the gene matches. The TCR sequence derives from a woman between 55 and 75 years old with Graves' ophthalmopathy. What was sequenced was blood. This chain links TRBV6-5 with TRBJ2-3; TRBD2 matches at 8 bases. In nucleotides, the CDR3 is TGTGCCAGCAGTTTCCCCCTCGGGAGGGCCGCTGATACGCAGTATTTT. Protein sequence: CASSFPLGRAADTQYF.